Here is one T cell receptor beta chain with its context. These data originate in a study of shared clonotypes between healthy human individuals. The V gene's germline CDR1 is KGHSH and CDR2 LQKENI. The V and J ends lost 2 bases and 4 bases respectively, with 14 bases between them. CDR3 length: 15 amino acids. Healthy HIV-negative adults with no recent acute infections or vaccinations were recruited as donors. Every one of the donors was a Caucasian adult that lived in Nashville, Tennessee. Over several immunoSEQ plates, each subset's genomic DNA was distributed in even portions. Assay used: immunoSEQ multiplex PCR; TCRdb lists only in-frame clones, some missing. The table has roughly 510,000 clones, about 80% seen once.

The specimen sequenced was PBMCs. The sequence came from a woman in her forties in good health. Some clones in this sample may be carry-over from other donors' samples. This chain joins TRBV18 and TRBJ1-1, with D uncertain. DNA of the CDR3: TGTGCCAGCTCACCAAGAGACTTGGCGAGCACTGAAGCTTTCTTT. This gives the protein CASSPRDLASTEAFF.